Presented here are 4 T cell receptor beta chains from one specimen sequenced in a study of cytomegalovirus exposure and HLA in healthy donors. PCR employed 60 Vbeta and 13 Jbeta primers. The protocol was immunoSEQ multiplex PCR, while the TCRdb copy is restricted to in-frame clones and leaves out a portion. The sample contains some 190,000 clones, roughly four fifths of which appear only once. Material: PBMCs. These TCRs come from a woman in her thirties in good health and CMV-seropositive.

The chain recombines TRBV5-6 with TRBJ2-1; 11 nucleotides match TRBD2. Germline V lookup: CDR1 SGHDT, CDR2 YYEEEE. The V and J ends lost 4 bases and 4 bases, in that order; junction bases with no gene match: 4. The CDR3 length is 15 residues. The CDR3 coding sequence is TGTGCCAGCAGCGTCGGGACTAGCGGTTACAATGAGCAGTTCTTC. This sequence encodes CASSVGTSGYNEQFF.

The table lists this clone with a few counts. The chain recombines TRBV27 with TRBJ1-1; D is undetermined. The V and J ends lost 4 bases and 5 bases respectively, with 20 bases between them. Germline lookup yields CDR1 MNHEY and CDR2 SMNVEV (reference sequence). The CDR3 has 16 residues. The CDR3, as DNA: TGTGCCAGCAGTTCTCTGTTATCGAGGGTTGGGACTGAAGCTTTCTTT. It is translated as CASSSLLSRVGTEAFF.

The chain employs TRBV6-5 and TRBJ1-1, with D unresolved. Germline V gives CDR1 MNHEY, CDR2 SVGAGI. CDR3 size: 13 residues. Trimming left V 2 bases short and J 7 bases short, with 11 bases between. The CDR3 DNA reads TGTGCCAGCAGTTACGGAGAGAGCTTTGAAGCTTTCTTT. Translating it yields CASSYGESFEAFF.

This clone was seen once. The chain uses TRBV27 and TRBJ2-3, with 8 bases lining up with TRBD1. Unmatched junction bases numbered 8, after V lost 3 bases and J lost 3 bases. CDR1 MNHEY and CDR2 SMNVEV come from the germline V gene (reference sequence). CDR3 size: 16 residues. As DNA, the CDR3 is TGTGCCAGCAGTTTGACAGGGGTGTCGTTAACAGATACGCAGTATTTT. It encodes CASSLTGVSLTDTQYF.